This entry describes one T cell receptor beta chain. The V gene lost 5 bases and the J gene lost 7 bases, with 11 bases spanning the gap. This CDR3 has 13 amino acids. Germline V gene lookup returns CDR1 LNHDA and CDR2 SQIVND (reference sequence). In the original workflow: Estimation of nucleated cell counts was performed using reference gene primer amplification. Data came from immunoSEQ multiplex PCR; TCRdb stores just in-frame clones and leaves some out. V and J calls and clone size are those listed in that table; D and trimming were worked out from the DNA. The data hold more than 300,000 clones, with 65% to 85% observed a single time. These data are taken from a study of blood T cell repertoires in COVID-19. Study summary: COVID-19 samples collected from the United States, Italy and Spain covered acute and convalescent phases. T cells, B-cell-depleted T cells, or PBMCs supplied cDNA or gDNA.

This clonotype originated in a woman between 50 and 59 years old with acute or convalescent COVID-19. The sample comprised peripheral blood. The chain uses TRBV19 and TRBJ1-4, with D possibly being TRBD1 (5 bases). The DNA for the CDR3 is TGTGCCAGTAGTGGCACGACAGCTGAAAAACTGTTTTTT. It translates to CASSGTTAEKLFF. Together with reference TRBV19 and TRBJ1-4, the CDR3 gives the full variable domain: DGGITQSPKYLFRKEGQNVTLSCEQNLNHDAMYWYRQDPGQGLRLIYYSQIVNDFQKGDIAEGYSVSREKKESFPLTVTSAQKNPTAFYLCASSGTTAEKLFFGSGTQLSVL.